Following are 3 T cell receptor beta chains from one sample sequenced in a study of graft-versus-host responses after intestinal transplantation. Assay used: immunoSEQ multiplex PCR; TCRdb lists only in-frame clones, some missing. This sample has tens of thousands of clones, with approximately 84% found just once. Antigens for these TCRs are unknown. The source material was unstimulated CD4+ T cells sorted from spleen or lymph node cells, sampled before transplant. Every receptor here comes from a human donor who was the organ donor for an intestinal transplant.

This rearrangement joins TRBV30 to TRBJ1-6, with unresolved D. Trimming took off 0 bases at V and 8 bases at J, with 23 bases between the two ends. The CDR3 is 18 residues long. Germline CDR1 and CDR2: GTSNPN and SVGIG (reference sequence). CDR3 amino acids: CAWSVGGQLTVVHSPLHF. Written as DNA, the CDR3 is TGTGCCTGGAGTGTAGGAGGGCAACTCACGGTGGTCCATTCACCCCTCCACTTT.

The chain uses TRBV11-3 and TRBJ1-1; 10 bases are a match to TRBD1. V gave up 4 bases and J gave up 1 base; unmatched junction bases: 0. Germline lookup yields CDR1 SGHNT and CDR2 YENEEA. CDR3 size: 14 residues. As DNA, the CDR3 is TGTGCCAGCAGCTGGGACAGGGGGAACACTGAAGCTTTCTTT. This sequence encodes CASSWDRGNTEAFF. Combining the CDR3 with reference TRBV11-3 and TRBJ1-1 gives the whole variable domain EAGVVQSPRYKIIEKKQPVAFWCNPISGHNTLYWYLQNLGQGPELLIRYENEEAVDDSQLPKDRFSAERLKGVDSTLKIQPAELGDSAVYLCASSWDRGNTEAFFGQGTRLTVV.

This chain connects TRBV5-4 to TRBJ2-7, with 7 bases lining up with TRBD1. V lost 0 bases to trimming and J lost 0 bases; unmatched junction nucleotides: 0. The CDR3 consists of 14 residues. Germline V gene data show CDR1 as SGHNT and CDR2 as YYREEE (reference sequence). CDR3 sequence reads: CASSLGQGSYEQYF. The CDR3 nucleotides read TGTGCCAGCAGCTTGGGACAGGGCTCCTACGAGCAGTACTTC.